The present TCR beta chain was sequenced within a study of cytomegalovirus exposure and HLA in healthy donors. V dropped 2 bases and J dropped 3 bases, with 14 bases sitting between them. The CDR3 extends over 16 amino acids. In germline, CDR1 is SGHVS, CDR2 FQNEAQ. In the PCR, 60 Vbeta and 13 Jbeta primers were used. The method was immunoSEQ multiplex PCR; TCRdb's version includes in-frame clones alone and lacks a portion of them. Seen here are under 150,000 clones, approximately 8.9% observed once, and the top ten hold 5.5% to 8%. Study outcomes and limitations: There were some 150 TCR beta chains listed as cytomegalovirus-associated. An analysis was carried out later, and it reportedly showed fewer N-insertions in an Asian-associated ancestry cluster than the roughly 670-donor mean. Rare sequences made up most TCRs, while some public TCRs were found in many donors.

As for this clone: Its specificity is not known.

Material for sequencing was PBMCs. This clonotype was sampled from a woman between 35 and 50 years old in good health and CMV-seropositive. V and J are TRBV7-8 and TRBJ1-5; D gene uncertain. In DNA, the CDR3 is TGTGCCAGCAGCTTAATGTCGGTCGACACCAATCAGCCCCAGCATTTT. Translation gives CASSLMSVDTNQPQHF.